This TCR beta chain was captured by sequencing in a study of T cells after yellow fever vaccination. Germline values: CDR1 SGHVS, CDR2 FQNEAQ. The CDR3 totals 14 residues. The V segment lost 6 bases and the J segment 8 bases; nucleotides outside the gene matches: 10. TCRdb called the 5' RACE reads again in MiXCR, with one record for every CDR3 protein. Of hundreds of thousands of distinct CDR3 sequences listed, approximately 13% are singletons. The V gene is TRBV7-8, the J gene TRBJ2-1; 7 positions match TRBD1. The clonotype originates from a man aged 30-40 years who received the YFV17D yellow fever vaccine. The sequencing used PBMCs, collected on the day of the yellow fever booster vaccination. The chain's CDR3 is CASSSHRGSYEQFF. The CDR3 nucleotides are TGTGCCAGCAGTTCACACAGGGGATCCTATGAGCAGTTCTTC.